This T cell receptor beta chain originates from a study of blood T cell repertoires in COVID-19 (dated by TCRdb to the early 2020s). Some background on the complete study: Samples covering the acute and convalescent phases of COVID-19 were provided by collaborators in the United States, Italy and Spain. The prospective study material was composed of cDNA or gDNA derived from T cells, B-cell-depleted T cells, or PBMCs. Deeply sampled blood TCRbeta repertoires from subjects exposed to, actively infected with, or recovered from COVID-19 were included in the dataset. The repertoires were released in a freely available public database meant as a resource for research on the immune response to SARS-CoV-2. Samples were obtained from the ongoing ImmuneRACE study (first 160 participants) and from 1,000 to 1,500 subjects provided by 6 global collaborators. Nearly every sample came with metadata listing a de-identified subject ID, COVID-19 status, age in years and sex. Where available, HLA class I and class II types were taken from metadata supplied by the sample provider and were not determined by assay-based typing. General findings and caveats noted by the study authors: How much clinical and demographic metadata was included differed by source and by participant, and the metadata was provided uncurated.

Sequences MNHEY (CDR1) and SVGEGT (CDR2) are obtained from the germline V gene. Unmatched junction bases come to 1, with V trimmed by 2 bases and J by 10 bases. From its cysteine to its phenylalanine, the CDR3 spans 14 amino acids. Left in the record is the CDR3 DNA by itself, 42 bases read in frame from the first base. Comment on this clone: Its cognate antigen has yet to be identified. No base quality information exists; no much larger clone differs at one position.

TCRbeta CDR3 regions were amplified from genomic DNA using the immunoSEQ Assay, a bias-controlled multiplex PCR. The study's own analysis went as follows. Within the assay, amplification of reference gene primers was used to estimate how many nucleated cells each sample contained. Sequence reads were collapsed and filtered to measure the absolute abundance of every unique TCRbeta CDR3 rearrangement. For each sample, productive Simpson clonality was calculated by taking the square root of Simpson's diversity index across productive rearrangements. TCRdb took this table from immuneACCESS and kept in-frame rearrangements with V and J called. Such tables lack part of the clones; where checked against another copy, unresolved V genes explain under half of the gap, and the rest is unexplained. That table is the source of V, J and clone size, and D and trimming were worked out from the DNA. The sample profile shows about 99,000 clones; about 88% of them were found once. Jointly, the top ten make up 5.1% of the sample.

Whole blood was collected in K2EDTA tubes by collaborating institutions according to the institutions' own protocols. Collaborator samples were shipped for TCRbeta analysis as frozen whole blood, isolated PBMCs, or DNA extracted from either sample type. The V and J segments used are TRBV6-2 or TRBV6-3 and TRBJ1-6; a stretch of 11 junction bases matches TRBD1. The TCR was taken from a human donor in a cohort sampled during active COVID-19. Material for sequencing was peripheral blood. CDR3 loop: CASSYGTGGSPLHF. The DNA sequence follows: TGTGCCAGCAGTTACGGGACAGGGGGATCACCCCTCCACTTT.